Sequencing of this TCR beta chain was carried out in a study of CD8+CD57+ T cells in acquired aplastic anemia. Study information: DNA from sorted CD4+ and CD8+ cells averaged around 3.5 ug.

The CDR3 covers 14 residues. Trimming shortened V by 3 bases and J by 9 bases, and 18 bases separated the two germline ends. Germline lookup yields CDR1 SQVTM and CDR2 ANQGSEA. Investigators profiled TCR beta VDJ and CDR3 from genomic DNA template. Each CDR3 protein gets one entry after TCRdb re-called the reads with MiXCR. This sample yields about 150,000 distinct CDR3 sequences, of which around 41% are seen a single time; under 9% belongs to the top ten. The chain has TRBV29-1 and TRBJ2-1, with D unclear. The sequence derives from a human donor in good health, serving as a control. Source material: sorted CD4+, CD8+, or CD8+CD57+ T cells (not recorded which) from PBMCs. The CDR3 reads CSVDWARGNTEQFF. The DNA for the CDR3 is TGCAGCGTTGATTGGGCGAGAGGTAACACTGAGCAGTTCTTC.